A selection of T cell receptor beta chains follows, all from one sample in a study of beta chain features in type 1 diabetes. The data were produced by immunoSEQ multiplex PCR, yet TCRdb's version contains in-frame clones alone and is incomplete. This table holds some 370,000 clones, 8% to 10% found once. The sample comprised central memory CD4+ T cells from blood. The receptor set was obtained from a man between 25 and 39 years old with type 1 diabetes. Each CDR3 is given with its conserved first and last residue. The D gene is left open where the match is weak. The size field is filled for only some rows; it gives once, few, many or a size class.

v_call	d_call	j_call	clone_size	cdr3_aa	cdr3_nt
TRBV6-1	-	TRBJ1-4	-	CATLIRTNEKLFF	TGTGCCACCCTCATCAGGACTAATGAAAAACTGTTTTTT
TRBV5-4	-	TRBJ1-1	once	CASSQGKDTEAFF	TGTGCCAGCTCCCAGGGGAAGGACACTGAAGCTTTCTTT
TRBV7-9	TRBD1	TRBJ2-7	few	CASSLNSGTGYHEQYF	TGTGCCAGCAGCCTGAACTCCGGGACAGGTTACCACGAGCAGTACTTC
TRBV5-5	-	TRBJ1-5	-	CASSFGVGSNQPQHF	TGTGCCAGCAGCTTCGGGGTGGGGAGCAATCAGCCCCAGCATTTT
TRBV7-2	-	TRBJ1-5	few	CASSPGRNNQPQHF	TGTGCCAGCAGCCCCGGACGGAACAATCAGCCCCAGCATTTT
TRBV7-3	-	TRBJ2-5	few	CASSLTASETQYF	TGTGCCAGCAGCTTGACAGCTTCAGAGACCCAGTACTTC
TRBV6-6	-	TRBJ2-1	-	CASSYHLGEQFF	TGTGCCAGCAGTTACCATCTGGGTGAGCAGTTCTTC
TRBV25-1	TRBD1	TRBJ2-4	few	CASSDWRTGGQNIQYF	TGTGCCAGCAGTGATTGGAGGACAGGGGGCCAAAACATTCAGTACTTC
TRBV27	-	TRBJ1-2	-	CASYFQGPGYTF	TGTGCCAGCTACTTTCAGGGTCCTGGCTACACCTTC
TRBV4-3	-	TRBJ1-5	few	CASSQGGGLPQHF	TGCGCCAGCAGCCAAGGGGGGGGATTGCCCCAGCATTTT
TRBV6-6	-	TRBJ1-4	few	CASSYPRGDYEKLFF	TGTGCCAGCAGTTACCCGAGGGGGGATTATGAAAAACTGTTTTTT
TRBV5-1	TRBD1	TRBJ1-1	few	CASSSLTGDTEAFF	TGCGCCAGCAGCTCCCTTACAGGGGACACTGAAGCTTTCTTT
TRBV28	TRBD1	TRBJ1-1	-	CASSLRDSEAFF	TGTGCCAGCAGTCTGCGGGACAGTGAAGCTTTCTTT
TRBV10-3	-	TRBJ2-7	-	CASQGGSYEQYF	TGTGCCTCCCAGGGGGGCTCCTACGAGCAGTACTTC
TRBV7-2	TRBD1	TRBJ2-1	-	CASSDRQGGNEQFF	TGTGCCAGCAGCGACCGACAGGGCGGGAATGAGCAGTTCTTC
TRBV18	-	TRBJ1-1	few	CASSPGVWGSTEAFF	TGTGCCAGCTCACCGGGAGTTTGGGGGTCCACTGAAGCTTTCTTT
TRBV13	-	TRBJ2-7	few	CASSLGDRRGEQYF	TGTGCCAGCAGCTTAGGCGATCGGCGGGGCGAGCAGTACTTC
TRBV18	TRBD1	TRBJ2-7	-	CASSPPAGGRSYEQYF	TGTGCCAGCTCACCACCTGCAGGGGGCCGCTCCTACGAGCAGTACTTC
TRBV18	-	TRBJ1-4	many	CASSPNSGWEKLFF	TGTGCCAGCTCACCAAACTCTGGGTGGGAAAAACTGTTTTTT
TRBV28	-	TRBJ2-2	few	CASSGAVNTGELFF	TGTGCCAGCAGTGGGGCCGTAAACACCGGGGAGCTGTTTTTT
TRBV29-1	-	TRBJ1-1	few	CSAARGGASTEAFF	TGCAGCGCCGCACGTGGGGGGGCTAGCACTGAAGCTTTCTTT
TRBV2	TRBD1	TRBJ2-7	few	CASSGDRGELEQYF	TGTGCCAGCAGTGGGGACAGGGGAGAGTTGGAGCAGTACTTC
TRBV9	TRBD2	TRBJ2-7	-	CASSSGNLYEQYF	TGTGCCAGCAGTAGCGGGAATCTCTACGAGCAGTACTTC
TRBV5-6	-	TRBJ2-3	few	CASSLAGATDTQYF	TGTGCCAGCAGCTTGGCGGGGGCGACAGATACGCAGTATTTT